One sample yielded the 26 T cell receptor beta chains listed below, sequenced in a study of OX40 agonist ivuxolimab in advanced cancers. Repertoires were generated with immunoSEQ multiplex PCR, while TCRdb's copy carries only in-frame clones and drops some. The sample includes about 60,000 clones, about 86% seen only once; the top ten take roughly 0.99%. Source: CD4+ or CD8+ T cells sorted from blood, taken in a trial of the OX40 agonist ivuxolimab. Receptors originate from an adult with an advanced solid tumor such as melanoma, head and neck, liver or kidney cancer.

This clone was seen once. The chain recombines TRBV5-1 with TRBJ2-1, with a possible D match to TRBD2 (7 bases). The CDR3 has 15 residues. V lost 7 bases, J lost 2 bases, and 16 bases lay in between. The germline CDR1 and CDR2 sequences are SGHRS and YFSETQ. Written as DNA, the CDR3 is TGCGCCAGCCGCCTCCCCGGGGGGCCCTACAATGAGCAGTTCTTC. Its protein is CASRLPGGPYNEQFF.

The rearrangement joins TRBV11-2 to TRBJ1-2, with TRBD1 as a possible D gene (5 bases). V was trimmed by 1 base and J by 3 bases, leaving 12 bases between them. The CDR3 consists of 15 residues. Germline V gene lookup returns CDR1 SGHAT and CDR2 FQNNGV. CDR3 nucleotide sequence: TGTGCCAGCAGCTTAGGTCCGGGGGGGGACTATGGCTACACCTTC. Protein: CASSLGPGGDYGYTF.

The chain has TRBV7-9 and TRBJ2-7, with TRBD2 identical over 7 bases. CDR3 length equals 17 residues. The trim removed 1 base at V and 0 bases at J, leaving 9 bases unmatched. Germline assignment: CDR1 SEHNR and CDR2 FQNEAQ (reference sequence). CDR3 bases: TGTGCCAGCAGCTTAGTGGTCGGGGGGAAAAGCTCCTACGAGCAGTACTTC. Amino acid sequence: CASSLVVGGKSSYEQYF.

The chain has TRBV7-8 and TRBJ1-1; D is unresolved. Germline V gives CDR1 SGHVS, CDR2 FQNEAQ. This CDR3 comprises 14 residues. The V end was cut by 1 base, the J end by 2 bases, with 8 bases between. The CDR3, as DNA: TGTGCCAGCAGCTTAGAGTTTACCAACACTGAAGCTTTCTTT. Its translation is CASSLEFTNTEAFF.

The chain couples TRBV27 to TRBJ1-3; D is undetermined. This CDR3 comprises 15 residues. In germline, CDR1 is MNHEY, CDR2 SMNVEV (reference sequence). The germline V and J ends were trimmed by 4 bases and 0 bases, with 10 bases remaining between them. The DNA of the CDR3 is TGTGCCAGCAGTTCTGAGGGCGTCTCTGGAAACACCATATATTTT. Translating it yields CASSSEGVSGNTIYF.

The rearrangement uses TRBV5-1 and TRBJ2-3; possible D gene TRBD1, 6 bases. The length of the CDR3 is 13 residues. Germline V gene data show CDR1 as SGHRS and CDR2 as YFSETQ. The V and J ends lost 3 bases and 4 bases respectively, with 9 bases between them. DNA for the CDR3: TGCGCCAGCAGCTACCCAGGGGCAGATACGCAGTATTTT. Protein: CASSYPGADTQYF.

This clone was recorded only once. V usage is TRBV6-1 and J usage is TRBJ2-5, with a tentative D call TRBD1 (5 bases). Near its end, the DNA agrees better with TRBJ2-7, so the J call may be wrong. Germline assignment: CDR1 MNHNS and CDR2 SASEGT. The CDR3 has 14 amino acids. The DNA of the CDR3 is TGTGCCAGCAGTCGTCAGGGTAGTAACTACGAGCAGTACTTC. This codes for CASSRQGSNYEQYF.

The CDR3: CASSYSAATNEKLFF. CDR3 sequence (DNA): TGTGCCAGCAGTTACTCAGCCGCAACTAATGAAAAACTGTTTTTT. V usage is TRBV6-5 and J usage is TRBJ1-4; D call uncertain. Deletions cut 0 bases from V and 0 bases from J, with 5 bases between. This CDR3 contains 15 residues. Germline CDR1 reads MNHEY; CDR2 reads SVGAGI.

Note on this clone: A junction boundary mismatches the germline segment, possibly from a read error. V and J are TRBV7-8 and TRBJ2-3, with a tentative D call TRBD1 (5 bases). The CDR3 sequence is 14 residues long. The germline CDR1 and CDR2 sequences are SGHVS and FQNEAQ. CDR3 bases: TGTGCCAGCAGCCCGACCGGTAACACAGGTACGCAGTATTTT. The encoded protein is CASSPTGNTGTQYF. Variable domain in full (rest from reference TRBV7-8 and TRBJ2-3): GAGVSQSPRYKVAKRGQDVALRCDPISGHVSLFWYQQALGQGPEFLTYFQNEAQLDKSGLPSDRFFAERPEGSVSTLKIQRTQQEDSAVYLCASSPTGNTGTQYFGPGTRLTVL.

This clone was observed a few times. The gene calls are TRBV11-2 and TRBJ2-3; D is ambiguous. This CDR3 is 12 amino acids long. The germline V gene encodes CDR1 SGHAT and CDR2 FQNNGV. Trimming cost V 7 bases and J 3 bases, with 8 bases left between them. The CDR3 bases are TGTGCCAGCAAATCGGAGACAGATACGCAGTATTTT. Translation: CASKSETDTQYF.

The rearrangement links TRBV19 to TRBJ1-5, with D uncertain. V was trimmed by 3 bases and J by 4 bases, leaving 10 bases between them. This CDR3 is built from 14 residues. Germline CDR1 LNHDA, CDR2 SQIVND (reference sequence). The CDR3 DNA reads TGTGCCAGTAGTATTTCCCCGGGTAATCAGCCCCAGCATTTT. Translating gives CASSISPGNQPQHF.

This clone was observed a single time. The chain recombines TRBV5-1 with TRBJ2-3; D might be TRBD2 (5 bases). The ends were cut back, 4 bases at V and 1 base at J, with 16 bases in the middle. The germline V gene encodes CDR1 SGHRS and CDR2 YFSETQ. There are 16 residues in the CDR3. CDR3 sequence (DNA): TGCGCCAGCAGCCCGCTCCGGGGTTGGGGCACAGATACGCAGTATTTT. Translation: CASSPLRGWGTDTQYF.

CDR3 protein: CASSLVGADTQYF. Written as DNA, the CDR3 is TGCGCCAGCAGCTTGGTGGGGGCAGATACGCAGTATTTT. V usage is TRBV5-1 and J usage is TRBJ2-3; either TRBD1 or TRBD2 may fit D (5 bases each). This CDR3 is built from 13 residues. V was shortened by 0 bases and J by 4 bases, with 6 bases between the two germline ends. CDR1 and CDR2 (germline): SGHRS, YFSETQ.

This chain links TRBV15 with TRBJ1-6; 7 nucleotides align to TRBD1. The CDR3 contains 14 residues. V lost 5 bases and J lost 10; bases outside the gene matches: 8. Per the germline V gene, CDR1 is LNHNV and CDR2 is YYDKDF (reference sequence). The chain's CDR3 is CATSGSTGRSPLHF. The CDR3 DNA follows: TGTGCCACCAGCGGATCGACAGGGCGCTCACCCCTCCACTTT.

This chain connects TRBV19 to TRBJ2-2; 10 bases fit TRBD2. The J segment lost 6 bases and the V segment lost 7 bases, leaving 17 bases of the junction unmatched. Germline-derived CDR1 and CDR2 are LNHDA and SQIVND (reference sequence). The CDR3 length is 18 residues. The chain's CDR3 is CASKRFPLAGGGSGELFF. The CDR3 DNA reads TGTGCCAGTAAAAGATTCCCCTTAGCGGGGGGCGGTTCCGGGGAGCTGTTTTTT.

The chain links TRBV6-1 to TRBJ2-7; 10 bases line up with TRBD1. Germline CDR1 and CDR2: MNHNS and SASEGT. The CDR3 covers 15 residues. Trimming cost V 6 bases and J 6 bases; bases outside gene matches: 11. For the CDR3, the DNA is TGTGCCAGCAGGTACACCGGGACAGGGGCGCTCGAGCAGTACTTC. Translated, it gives CASRYTGTGALEQYF.

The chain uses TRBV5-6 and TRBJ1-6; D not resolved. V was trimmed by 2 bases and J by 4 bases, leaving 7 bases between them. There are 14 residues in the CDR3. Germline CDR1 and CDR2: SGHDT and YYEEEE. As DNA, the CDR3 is TGTGCCAGCAGCTTCGGAGGGTATAATTCACCCCTCCACTTT. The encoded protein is CASSFGGYNSPLHF.

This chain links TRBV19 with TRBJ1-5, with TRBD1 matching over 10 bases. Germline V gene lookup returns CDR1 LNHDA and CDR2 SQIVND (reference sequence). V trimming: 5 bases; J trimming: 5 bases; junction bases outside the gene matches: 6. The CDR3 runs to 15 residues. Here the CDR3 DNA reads TGTGCCAGTAGTTGGACAGGGGGGATGGATCAGCCCCAGCATTTT. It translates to CASSWTGGMDQPQHF.

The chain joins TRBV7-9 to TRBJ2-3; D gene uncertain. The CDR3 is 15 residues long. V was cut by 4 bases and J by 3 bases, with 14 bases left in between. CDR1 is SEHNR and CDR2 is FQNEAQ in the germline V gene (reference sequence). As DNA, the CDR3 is TGTGCCAGCAGCTCCCGGTATGGGGTGACAGATACGCAGTATTTT. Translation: CASSSRYGVTDTQYF.

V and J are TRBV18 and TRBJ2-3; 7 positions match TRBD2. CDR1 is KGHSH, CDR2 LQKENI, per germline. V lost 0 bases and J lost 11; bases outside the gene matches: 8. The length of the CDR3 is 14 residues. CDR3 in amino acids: CASSPPYGGGGQYF. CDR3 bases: TGTGCCAGCTCACCACCGTACGGTGGCGGGGGGCAGTATTTT. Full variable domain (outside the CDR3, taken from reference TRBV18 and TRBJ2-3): NAGVMQNPRHLVRRRGQEARLRCSPMKGHSHVYWYRQLPEEGLKFMVYLQKENIIDESGMPKERFSAEFPKEGPSILRIQQVVRGDSAAYFCASSPPYGGGGQYFGPGTRLTVL.

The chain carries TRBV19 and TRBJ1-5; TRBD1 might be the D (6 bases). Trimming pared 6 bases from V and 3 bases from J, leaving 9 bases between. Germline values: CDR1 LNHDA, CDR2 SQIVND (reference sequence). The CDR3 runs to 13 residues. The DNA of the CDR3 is TGTGCCAGTAGGACAGGTTCCAATCAGCCCCAGCATTTT. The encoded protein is CASRTGSNQPQHF.

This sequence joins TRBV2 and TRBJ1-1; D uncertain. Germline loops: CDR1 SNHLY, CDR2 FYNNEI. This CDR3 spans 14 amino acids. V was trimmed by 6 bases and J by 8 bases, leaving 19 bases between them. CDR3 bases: TGTGCCAGCAGGACGGGAACCCCTACGATGGAAGCTTTCTTT. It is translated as CASRTGTPTMEAFF.

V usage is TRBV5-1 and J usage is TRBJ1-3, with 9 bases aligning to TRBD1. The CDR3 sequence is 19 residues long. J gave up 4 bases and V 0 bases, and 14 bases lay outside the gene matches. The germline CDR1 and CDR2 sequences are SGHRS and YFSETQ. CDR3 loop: CASSLVGLGTGSYGNTIYF. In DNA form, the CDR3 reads TGCGCCAGCAGCTTGGTTGGCTTGGGGACAGGGTCTTACGGAAACACCATATATTTT.

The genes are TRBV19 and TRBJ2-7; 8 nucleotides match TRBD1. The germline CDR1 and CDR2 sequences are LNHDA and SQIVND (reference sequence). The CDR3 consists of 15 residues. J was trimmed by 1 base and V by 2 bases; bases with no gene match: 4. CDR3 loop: CASSISGQGSYEQYF. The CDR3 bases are TGTGCCAGTAGTATAAGCGGACAGGGTTCCTACGAGCAGTACTTC.

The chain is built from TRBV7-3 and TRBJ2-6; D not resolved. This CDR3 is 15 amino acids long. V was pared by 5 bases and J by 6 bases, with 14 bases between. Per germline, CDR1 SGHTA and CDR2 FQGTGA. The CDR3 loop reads CASSTDGLQANVLTF. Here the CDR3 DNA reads TGTGCCAGCAGCACCGACGGGCTCCAGGCCAACGTCCTGACTTTC.

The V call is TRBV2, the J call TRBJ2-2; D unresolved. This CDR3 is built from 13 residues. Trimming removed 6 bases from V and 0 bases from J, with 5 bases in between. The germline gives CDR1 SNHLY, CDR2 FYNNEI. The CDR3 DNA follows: TGTGCCAGCAGGTACACGAACACCGGGGAGCTGTTTTTT. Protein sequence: CASRYTNTGELFF.